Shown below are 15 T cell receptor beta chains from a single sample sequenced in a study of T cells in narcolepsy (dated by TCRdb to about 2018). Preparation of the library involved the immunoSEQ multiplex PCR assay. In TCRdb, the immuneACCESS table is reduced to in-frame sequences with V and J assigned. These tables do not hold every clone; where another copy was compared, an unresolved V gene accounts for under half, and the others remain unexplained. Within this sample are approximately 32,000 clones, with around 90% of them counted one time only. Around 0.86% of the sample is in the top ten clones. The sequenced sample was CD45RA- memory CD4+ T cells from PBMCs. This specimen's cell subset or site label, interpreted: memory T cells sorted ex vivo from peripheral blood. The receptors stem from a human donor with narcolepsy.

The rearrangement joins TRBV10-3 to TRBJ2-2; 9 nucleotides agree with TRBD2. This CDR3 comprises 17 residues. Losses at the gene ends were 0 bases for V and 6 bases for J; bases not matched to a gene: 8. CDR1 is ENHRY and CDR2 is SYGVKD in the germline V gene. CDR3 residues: CAISESRASGIPGELFF. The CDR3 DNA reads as TGTGCCATCAGTGAGTCTAGGGCTAGCGGGATCCCCGGGGAGCTGTTTTTT.

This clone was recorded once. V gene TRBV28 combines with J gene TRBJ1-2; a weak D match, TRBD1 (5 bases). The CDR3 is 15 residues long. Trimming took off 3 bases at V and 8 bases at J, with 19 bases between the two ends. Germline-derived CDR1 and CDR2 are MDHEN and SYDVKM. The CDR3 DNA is TGTGCCAGCAGTTTTGTCGGGACGTCATCCCGGGGCTACACCTTC. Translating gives CASSFVGTSSRGYTF.

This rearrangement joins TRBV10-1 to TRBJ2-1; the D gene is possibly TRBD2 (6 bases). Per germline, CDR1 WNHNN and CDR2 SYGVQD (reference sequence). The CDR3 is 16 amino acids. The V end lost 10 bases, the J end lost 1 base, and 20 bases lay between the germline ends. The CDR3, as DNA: TGCGCCAATCTACCATCCACCGGGGGTTCCTACAATGAGCAGTTCTTC. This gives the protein CANLPSTGGSYNEQFF.

This chain's CDR3 is CAIRATNGNTEAFF. CDR3 DNA sequence: TGTGCCATACGGGCCACCAACGGAAACACTGAAGCTTTCTTT. The J gene is TRBJ1-1, the V gene TRBV10-3, with D hard to call. The CDR3 loop spans 14 amino acids. V lost 9 bases to trimming and J lost 2 bases, with 16 bases between them. CDR1 ENHRY and CDR2 SYGVKD come from the germline V gene.

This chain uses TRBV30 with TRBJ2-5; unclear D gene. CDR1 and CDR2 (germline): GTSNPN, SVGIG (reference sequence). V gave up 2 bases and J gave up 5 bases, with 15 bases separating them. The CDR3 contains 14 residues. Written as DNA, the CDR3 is TGTGCCTGGAGTACGACCCCCGGCAGGGAGACCCAGTACTTC. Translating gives CAWSTTPGRETQYF.

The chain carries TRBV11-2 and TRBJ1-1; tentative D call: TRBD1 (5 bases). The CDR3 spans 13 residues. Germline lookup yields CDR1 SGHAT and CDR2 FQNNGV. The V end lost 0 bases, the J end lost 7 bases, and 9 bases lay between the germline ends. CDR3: CASSLDLGLEAFF. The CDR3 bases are TGTGCCAGCAGCTTAGATCTGGGACTTGAAGCTTTCTTT.

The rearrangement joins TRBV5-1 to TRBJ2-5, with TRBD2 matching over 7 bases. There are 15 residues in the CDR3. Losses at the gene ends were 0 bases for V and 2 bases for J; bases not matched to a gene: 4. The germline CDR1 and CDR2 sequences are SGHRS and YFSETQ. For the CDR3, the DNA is TGCGCCAGCAGCTTGGATCCTAGCGGTCAAGAGACCCAGTACTTC. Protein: CASSLDPSGQETQYF.

This CDR3 reads CASSPRKGTYEQYF. The DNA of the CDR3 is TGTGCCAGCAGCCCCCGGAAGGGCACCTACGAGCAGTACTTC. The rearrangement joins TRBV11-2 to TRBJ2-7, with D unclear. The V end was cut by 5 bases, the J end by 2 bases, with 13 bases between. This CDR3 has 14 residues. Germline loops: CDR1 SGHAT, CDR2 FQNNGV.

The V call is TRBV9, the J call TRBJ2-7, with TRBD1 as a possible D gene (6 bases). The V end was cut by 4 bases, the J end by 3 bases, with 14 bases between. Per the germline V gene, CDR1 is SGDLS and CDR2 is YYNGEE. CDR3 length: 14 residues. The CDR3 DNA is TGTGCCAGCAGCCCAGGGGACCGGAGCTACGAGCAGTACTTC. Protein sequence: CASSPGDRSYEQYF.

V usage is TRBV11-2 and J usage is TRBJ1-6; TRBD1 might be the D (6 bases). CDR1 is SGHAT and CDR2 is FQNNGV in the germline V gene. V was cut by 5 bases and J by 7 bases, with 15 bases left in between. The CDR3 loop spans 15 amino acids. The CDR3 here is CASSPTDRSNSPLHF. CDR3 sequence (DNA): TGTGCCAGCAGCCCGACCGACAGGAGCAATTCACCCCTCCACTTT.

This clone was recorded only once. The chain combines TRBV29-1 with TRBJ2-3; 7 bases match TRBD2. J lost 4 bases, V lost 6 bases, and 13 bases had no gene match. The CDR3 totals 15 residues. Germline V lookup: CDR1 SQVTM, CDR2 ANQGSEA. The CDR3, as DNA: TGCAGCGTCCGCGGGGAGGGTTTACCCCCAGATACGCAGTATTTT. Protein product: CSVRGEGLPPDTQYF.

CDR3 sequence reads: CASSLGNRGINSPLHF. CDR3 coding DNA: TGTGCCAGCAGCTTGGGTAACAGGGGGATTAATTCACCCCTCCACTTT. The J gene is TRBJ1-6, the V gene TRBV7-2; 8 nucleotides align to TRBD1. Germline values: CDR1 SGHTA, CDR2 FQGNSA. After removal of 3 bases from V and 6 bases from J, the junction contained 7 bases not matched to a gene. CDR3 size: 16 residues.

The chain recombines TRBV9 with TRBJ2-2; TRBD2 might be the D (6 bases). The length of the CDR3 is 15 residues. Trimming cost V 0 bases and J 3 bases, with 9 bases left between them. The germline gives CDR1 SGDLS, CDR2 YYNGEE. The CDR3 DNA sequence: TGTGCCAGCAGCGTAGAGGGACTTCACACCGGGGAGCTGTTTTTT. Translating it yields CASSVEGLHTGELFF. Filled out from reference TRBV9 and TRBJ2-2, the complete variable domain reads DSGVTQTPKHLITATGQRVTLRCSPRSGDLSVYWYQQSLDQGLQFLIQYYNGEERAKGNILERFSAQQFPDLHSELNLSSLELGDSALYFCASSVEGLHTGELFFGEGSRLTVL.

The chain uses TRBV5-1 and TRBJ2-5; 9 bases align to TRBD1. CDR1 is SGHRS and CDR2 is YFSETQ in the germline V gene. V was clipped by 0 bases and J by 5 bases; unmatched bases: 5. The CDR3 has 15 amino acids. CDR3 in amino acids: CASSLDRGLVETQYF. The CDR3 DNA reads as TGCGCCAGCAGCTTGGACAGGGGGCTGGTGGAGACCCAGTACTTC. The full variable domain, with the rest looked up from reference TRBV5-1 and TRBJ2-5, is KAGVTQTPRYLIKTRGQQVTLSCSPISGHRSVSWYQQTPGQGLQFLFEYFSETQRNKGNFPGRFSGRQFSNSRSEMNVSTLELGDSALYLCASSLDRGLVETQYFGPGTRLLVL.

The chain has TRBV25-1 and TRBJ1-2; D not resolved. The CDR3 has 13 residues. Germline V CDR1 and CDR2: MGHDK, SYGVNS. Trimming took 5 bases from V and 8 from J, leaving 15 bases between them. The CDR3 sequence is CASSRGAARGYTF. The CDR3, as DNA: TGTGCCAGCAGTCGTGGAGCAGCAAGGGGCTACACCTTC.